The 5 T cell receptor beta chains in this list originate from one sample, sequenced in a study of blood T cell repertoires in COVID-19. Repertoires were generated with immunoSEQ multiplex PCR, while TCRdb's copy carries only in-frame clones and drops some. Altogether some 60,000 clones are present, more than 70% being singletons, with the ten largest covering approximately 7.2%. The sample was peripheral blood. The origin of the receptors is a man aged 60-69 years with acute or convalescent COVID-19.

This clone appeared once. CDR3 sequence (DNA): TGTGCCAGCAGCTACTCCGGGACAGGGGGAGGAAACACCATATATTTT. This translates into CASSYSGTGGGNTIYF. This chain links TRBV7-8 with TRBJ1-3, with 11 bases matching TRBD1. The CDR3 loop spans 16 amino acids. Germline CDR1 is SGHVS and CDR2 is FQNEAQ. V shed 4 bases, J shed 4 bases, and the junction held 6 bases outside the gene matches. Complete variable domain (other parts from reference TRBV7-8 and TRBJ1-3): GAGVSQSPRYKVAKRGQDVALRCDPISGHVSLFWYQQALGQGPEFLTYFQNEAQLDKSGLPSDRFFAERPEGSVSTLKIQRTQQEDSAVYLCASSYSGTGGGNTIYFGEGSWLTVV.

The chain combines TRBV9 with TRBJ2-2; D remains unclear. Deletions cut 0 bases from V and 0 bases from J, with 9 bases between. Germline V gene data show CDR1 as SGDLS and CDR2 as YYNGEE. This CDR3 is built from 16 residues. As DNA, the CDR3 is TGTGCCAGCAGCGTAGGAGGTGGAACGAACACCGGGGAGCTGTTTTTT. Translation: CASSVGGGTNTGELFF.

The V gene is TRBV5-5, the J gene TRBJ1-2, with D possibly TRBD1 on 5 matching bases. V was pared by 5 bases and J by 2 bases, with 13 bases between. This CDR3 is built from 14 residues. The germline gives CDR1 SGHKS, CDR2 YYEKEE (reference sequence). The CDR3, as DNA: TGTGCCAGCAGGCCCCAGGGCGCGAACTATGGCTACACCTTC. Protein sequence: CASRPQGANYGYTF.

The chain couples TRBV6-5 to TRBJ1-5; a possible D gene is TRBD1 (5 bases). V was clipped by 6 bases and J by 2 bases, with 11 bases between them. CDR1 and CDR2 (germline): MNHEY, SVGAGI. The CDR3 is 14 amino acids. The CDR3 bases are TGTGCCAGCAGACGTCAGGGCCGCAATCAGCCCCAGCATTTT. It is translated as CASRRQGRNQPQHF.

The chain uses TRBV5-1 and TRBJ2-2; the D gene is possibly TRBD2 (6 bases). CDR3 length: 15 amino acids. In germline, CDR1 is SGHRS, CDR2 YFSETQ. Deletions cut 1 base from V and 4 bases from J, with 11 bases between. For the CDR3, the DNA is TGCGCCAGCAGCTTGACCTGGGGAGGCACCGGGGAGCTGTTTTTT. Protein product: CASSLTWGGTGELFF.